A selection of T cell receptor beta chains follows, all from one sample in a study of blood T cell repertoires in COVID-19. Some clones are missing from TCRdb's copy, which holds only in-frame ones; the method was immunoSEQ multiplex PCR. Altogether around 200,000 clones are present, around four fifths being singletons, with the ten largest covering under 3%. Input material: peripheral blood. The receptors originated from a woman aged 40 to 50 with active or convalescent COVID-19. CDR3s include the opening cysteine and the closing phenylalanine or tryptophan. The D gene is left open where the match is weak. Size values are once, few and many counts, or a class for expanded clones, and some rows have none.

DNA	CDR3	size	D	V	J
TGTGCCTGGAGTCCCGGACAGCCGTATGGCTACACCTTC	CAWSPGQPYGYTF	.	.	TRBV30	TRBJ1-2
TGTGCCAGCAAAGGACAGGGGGCCAATGAGCAGTTCTTC	CASKGQGANEQFF	.	TRBD1	TRBV2	TRBJ2-1
TGTGCCAGCAGCTATCGGCACGCCGACACATTTATCTACGAGCAGTACTTC	CASSYRHADTFIYEQYF	.	.	TRBV7-6	TRBJ2-7
TGCAGCGTTGAAGGGACAGTGGGTAATGAGCAGTTCTTC	CSVEGTVGNEQFF	.	.	TRBV29-1	TRBJ2-1
TGTGCCAGTAGTATTGAATCTAGCGGTCCTGCCTACGAGCAGTACTTC	CASSIESSGPAYEQYF	.	TRBD2	TRBV19	TRBJ2-7
TGTGCCAGCAGTTACGCCGGGACAGGGGACGATACGCAGTATTTT	CASSYAGTGDDTQYF	.	TRBD1	TRBV6-5	TRBJ2-3
TGTGCCAGCAGTGACTCGAGTCCGGGACAGGGGAAAAACTATGGCTACACCTTC	CASSDSSPGQGKNYGYTF	.	TRBD1	TRBV6-4	TRBJ1-2
TGCACCAGCAGCCAGTATAACAGGGCCTCAACCTGGAATCAGCCCCAGCATTTT	CTSSQYNRASTWNQPQHF	.	.	TRBV1	TRBJ1-5
TGCAGCGTTGAGCAGACAGGGAATGGCTACACCTTC	CSVEQTGNGYTF	.	TRBD1	TRBV29-1	TRBJ1-2
TGTGCCAGCATTCCTCGGGGGGGGGCTGGCTACACCTTC	CASIPRGGAGYTF	.	.	TRBV6-5	TRBJ1-2
TGTGCCAGCAGCCAAGATTTAGCGAGGTATGGCTACACCTTC	CASSQDLARYGYTF	once	.	TRBV3-1/TRBV3-2	TRBJ1-2
TGTGCCAGCAGCCCCTCAGGGCATCGTGGCTACACCTTC	CASSPSGHRGYTF	.	.	TRBV11-2	TRBJ1-2
TGTGCCACCAGCACAGGGTATCCGCCCCAGCATTTT	CATSTGYPPQHF	.	.	TRBV15	TRBJ1-5
TGCAGCGCTAGACAGGGGGCCTACGAGCAGTACTTC	CSARQGAYEQYF	.	TRBD1	TRBV29-1	TRBJ2-7
TGCAGCGTTGTTGTACTTGTGGACACTGAAGCTTTCTTT	CSVVVLVDTEAFF	.	.	TRBV29-1	TRBJ1-1
TGTGCCAGCAGCTTGGTGCAGGGGGGTAGCACTGAAGCTTTCTTT	CASSLVQGGSTEAFF	.	TRBD1	TRBV5-6	TRBJ1-1
TGTGCCAGCAGCCGCGACACAGATACGCAGTATTTT	CASSRDTDTQYF	.	.	TRBV12-3/TRBV12-4	TRBJ2-3
TGTGCCAGCGGCCAAGAGGACAGCAGACTCACAGATACGCAGTATTTT	CASGQEDSRLTDTQYF	.	.	TRBV25-1	TRBJ2-3
TGTGCCAGCAGCTTAGCAGGGGGCACGGGAGCCCTCTCCTACGAGCAGTACTTC	CASSLAGGTGALSYEQYF	.	.	TRBV7-8	TRBJ2-7
TGTGCCAGCAGCCAAGATGTCTCAGAGACTAGGATATATTACGAGCAGTACTTC	CASSQDVSETRIYYEQYF	.	.	TRBV4-2	TRBJ2-7
TGTGCCAGTAGTATAAGAGGACAGGGGGCCTACGAGCAGTACTTC	CASSIRGQGAYEQYF	.	TRBD1	TRBV19	TRBJ2-7
TGTGCCTGGGACAGGGGGCAGAACACTGAAGCTTTCTTT	CAWDRGQNTEAFF	once	TRBD1	TRBV30	TRBJ1-1
TGTGCCAGCAGTGACCGGGAGCGGCCGTATTTAGAGCAGTTCTTC	CASSDRERPYLEQFF	.	.	TRBV6-1	TRBJ2-1
TGTGCCACCTCCGCCCCGGGGGGCCTTGCGAAAGAGACCCAGTACTTC	CATSAPGGLAKETQYF	.	.	TRBV24-1	TRBJ2-5
TGTGCCAGCTCACCCGGGGGGTACAATGAGCAGTTCTTC	CASSPGGYNEQFF	.	TRBD2	TRBV18	TRBJ2-1
TGTGCCACCAGCAGGCAGGGTACAAATAATTCACCCCTCCACTTT	CATSRQGTNNSPLHF	.	.	TRBV15	TRBJ1-6
TGTGCCAGCTCACTTTATTCCGGGACAGATTATGGCTACACCTTC	CASSLYSGTDYGYTF	few	TRBD1	TRBV18	TRBJ1-2
TGTGCCAGCAGCGAAACGGACAGGCCGTACAATGAGCAGTTCTTC	CASSETDRPYNEQFF	.	TRBD1	TRBV9	TRBJ2-1
TGTGCCAGCAGCCCTACGACAGGGGGCAATCAGCCCCAGCATTTT	CASSPTTGGNQPQHF	.	TRBD1	TRBV7-6	TRBJ1-5
TGTGCCTGGGGACAGGTGTATCAGCCCCAGCATTTT	CAWGQVYQPQHF	.	TRBD1	TRBV30	TRBJ1-5
TGTGCCAGTATCAGTACCTCCTTCGACTCGGGGCCCCTCCACTTT	CASISTSFDSGPLHF	.	.	TRBV19	TRBJ1-6
TGTGCCAGCAGCTTATTGGGGCAGGGGGATAACTATGGCTACACCTTC	CASSLLGQGDNYGYTF	.	TRBD1	TRBV7-2	TRBJ1-2
TGTGCCAGCAGTTGGGAGCCGAACACCGGGGAGCTGTTTTTT	CASSWEPNTGELFF	once	.	TRBV5-8	TRBJ2-2
TGTGCCAGCAGTTTCAGACAGGGTCCTGCCAACTATGGCTACACCTTC	CASSFRQGPANYGYTF	.	TRBD1	TRBV27	TRBJ1-2
TGCGCCAGCAGTGAGTCTGGTGGGGGGTACGAGCAGTACTTC	CASSESGGGYEQYF	.	.	TRBV10-2	TRBJ2-7
TGTGCCAGTAGGAGACAGGGGGGAGGCAATGGCTACACCTTC	CASRRQGGGNGYTF	.	TRBD1	TRBV19	TRBJ1-2
TGTGCCACCAGTGAGAACGGGAGGGCCACGGACATTCAGTACTTC	CATSENGRATDIQYF	.	TRBD2	TRBV24-1	TRBJ2-4
TGTGCCAGCAGCTTGTTGGACAGGGGGGCTAACTATGGCTACACCTTC	CASSLLDRGANYGYTF	.	TRBD1	TRBV5-6	TRBJ1-2
TGTGCCAGCAGCCTGGGTGGGACTAGCGGGAGGGCCCGCGAGACCCAGTACTTC	CASSLGGTSGRARETQYF	once	TRBD2	TRBV5-4	TRBJ2-5
TGTGCCAGCAGCCAGTCAGGGGCTGGTACCGGGGAGCTGTTTTTT	CASSQSGAGTGELFF	.	.	TRBV7-2	TRBJ2-2
TGCGCCAGCAGTCCGCCGGGACAGGCTAATGAAAAACTGTTTTTT	CASSPPGQANEKLFF	.	TRBD1	TRBV5-1	TRBJ1-4
TGTGCCAGCTCGGCCGGGACAGGGGGCACGTTTAACACTGAAGCTTTCTTT	CASSAGTGGTFNTEAFF	.	TRBD1	TRBV18	TRBJ1-1
TGTGCCAGCAGCCCAGCCCGCGGGCGGAGCCGTAACGACGAGCAGTACTTC	CASSPARGRSRNDEQYF	many	.	TRBV7-9	TRBJ2-7
TGTGCCAGCAGTGACACGTTACAGGGCACGAGGAATGGCTACACCTTC	CASSDTLQGTRNGYTF	once	.	TRBV6-1	TRBJ1-2
TGTGCCAGCAGCGAATTCGGGCAGCAGGGACTCGGCGCTGAAGCTTTCTTT	CASSEFGQQGLGAEAFF	.	.	TRBV7-9	TRBJ1-1
TGTGCCAGCAGCTTGGCTCAGGCTAACTATGGCTACACCTTC	CASSLAQANYGYTF	.	.	TRBV5-6	TRBJ1-2
TGCGCCAGCAGCCCCACTAGCGGGGGCGCCCTAGGAGAGCAGTTCTTC	CASSPTSGGALGEQFF	once	TRBD2	TRBV4-3	TRBJ2-1
TGTGCCACCAGTGGCCGACACGCGAACACCGGGGAGCTGTTTTTT	CATSGRHANTGELFF	.	.	TRBV24-1	TRBJ2-2
TGTGCCAGCAGCTTAGCTGGCAGGACTGGAAACACCATATATTTT	CASSLAGRTGNTIYF	.	.	TRBV11-3	TRBJ1-3
TGTGCCAGCAGCGGGGAGACAGGGTTTGACACTGAAGCTTTCTTT	CASSGETGFDTEAFF	.	TRBD1	TRBV3-1/TRBV3-2	TRBJ1-1
TGTGCCAGCACTGACGGACAGTTAATTGAAGCTTTCTTT	CASTDGQLIEAFF	.	.	TRBV28	TRBJ1-1
TGTGCCACCAGTGATTTAAGCACGGGCTATGGCTACACCTTC	CATSDLSTGYGYTF	.	.	TRBV24-1	TRBJ1-2
TGCGCCAGCAGCTTGGGTACCGCGGGGGACACTGAAGCTTTCTTT	CASSLGTAGDTEAFF	.	.	TRBV5-1	TRBJ1-1
TGCGCCAGCAGCCAAGACAGCTCTGGAAACACCATATATTTT	CASSQDSSGNTIYF	many	.	TRBV4-3	TRBJ1-3